The sequence of this T cell receptor (beta chain) was determined in a study of blood T cell repertoires in COVID-19. Turning to the study itself: T cells, B-cell-depleted T cells, or PBMCs supplied cDNA or gDNA.

This CDR3 is 15 amino acids long. With 6 bases removed from V and 5 bases from J, the gap between germline ends came to 16 bases. CDR1 and CDR2 from the germline V gene are LNHDA and SQIVND (reference sequence). As handled by the study authors: Nucleated cell counts were estimated from reference gene primer amplification. Assay: immunoSEQ multiplex PCR; the TCRdb copy retains only in-frame clones and omits some. From that table come the V and J calls and clone size; the DNA was used to work out D and trimming. Of about 140,000 clones in the sample, about 91% were seen once. The J gene is TRBJ1-4, the V gene TRBV19; tentative D call: TRBD1 (5 bases). The sequence was collected from a woman aged 55-70 years with acute or convalescent COVID-19. Sequencing was done on a sample of peripheral blood. CDR3 in amino acids: CASSNLGAVNEKLFF. In nucleotides, the CDR3 is TGTGCCAGTAGCAATTTAGGGGCGGTCAATGAAAAACTGTTTTTT.